These 25 T cell receptor beta chains were all obtained from the same sample, sequenced in a study of blood T cell repertoires in COVID-19. Clones were sequenced by immunoSEQ multiplex PCR, and TCRdb holds only the in-frame ones, with some missing. Of some 240,000 clones listed, 75% to 85% are singletons. Sequencing used peripheral blood. Source of these receptors: a woman in her seventies with COVID-19, enrolled during active disease.

CDR3 protein: CASSWGDQPQHF. The CDR3 coding sequence is TGTGCCAGTAGTTGGGGCGATCAGCCCCAGCATTTT. The chain uses TRBV19 and TRBJ1-5; possibly TRBD1 for D (5 bases). The ends were cut back, 5 bases at V and 5 bases at J, with 7 bases in the middle. Germline loops: CDR1 LNHDA, CDR2 SQIVND (reference sequence). The length of the CDR3 is 12 residues.

In its sample, this clone was seen a few times. The chain combines TRBV12-3 or TRBV12-4 with TRBJ1-1, with TRBD1 matching 10 bases. The V segment lost 9 bases and the J segment 5 bases; nucleotides outside the gene matches: 6. CDR3 size: 13 residues. CDR3 region: CASRTGGETEAFF. The CDR3 bases are TGTGCCAGTCGGACAGGGGGAGAAACTGAAGCTTTCTTT.

The chain links TRBV9 to TRBJ1-2; D is unresolved. Deletions cut 3 bases from V and 0 bases from J, with 18 bases between. Per the germline V gene, CDR1 is SGDLS and CDR2 is YYNGEE. The CDR3 is 17 residues long. CDR3 in amino acids: CASSASPQTGANYGYTF. In DNA, the CDR3 is TGTGCCAGCAGCGCCTCCCCTCAGACGGGAGCTAACTATGGCTACACCTTC.

The J gene is TRBJ2-1, the V gene TRBV5-1, with D perhaps matching TRBD2 (6 bases). Trimming left V 0 bases short and J 4 bases short, with 14 bases between. There are 16 residues in the CDR3. Per the germline V gene, CDR1 is SGHRS and CDR2 is YFSETQ. Written as DNA, the CDR3 is TGCGCCAGCAGCTTGGTGGGCTGGAGGGCTTACAATGAGCAGTTCTTC. Translating gives CASSLVGWRAYNEQFF.

About this clone itself: The junction shows a germline mismatch at one end, possibly a read error. This chain uses TRBV19 with TRBJ1-5, with unresolved D. The CDR3 covers 16 residues. Germline V gene data show CDR1 as LNHDA and CDR2 as SQIVND (reference sequence). The DNA of the CDR3 is TGTGCCAGTAGTATTGCTCAACAGATTAGCGATCAGCCCCAGCATTTT. Its protein product is CASSIAQQISDQPQHF.

The rearrangement uses TRBV29-1 and TRBJ2-1; 8 nucleotides align to TRBD2. CDR3 length: 13 amino acids. The ends lost 7 bases at V and 10 bases at J; junction bases unmatched: 12. Germline V gene lookup returns CDR1 SQVTM and CDR2 ANQGSEA. The CDR3 loop reads CSGATSGRGEQFF. The DNA for the CDR3 is TGCAGCGGGGCGACAAGCGGGAGAGGCGAGCAGTTCTTC.

The chain joins TRBV4-2 to TRBJ2-1, with 8 bases matching TRBD2. This CDR3 spans 14 amino acids. V lost 1 base and J lost 11; bases outside the gene matches: 7. Germline V lookup: CDR1 LGHNA, CDR2 YNFKEQ. CDR3 sequence (DNA): TGTGCCAGCAGCCAAGCCGGGGGGGGCGGGAAGCAGTTCTTC. This sequence encodes CASSQAGGGGKQFF.

This sequence joins TRBV5-1 and TRBJ2-7; D may match TRBD1 or TRBD2 (5 bases each). The germline V gene encodes CDR1 SGHRS and CDR2 YFSETQ. The CDR3 has 16 residues. V dropped 4 bases and J dropped 0 bases, with 17 bases sitting between them. As DNA, the CDR3 is TGCGCCAGCAGCCTGGACACGGGAACCCCCTCCTACGAGCAGTACTTC. It translates to CASSLDTGTPSYEQYF.

The chain recombines TRBV19 with TRBJ2-4; 9 bases align to TRBD1. The CDR3 loop spans 13 amino acids. With V trimmed by 7 bases and J by 8 bases, 6 bases remained unmatched. The germline V gene has CDR1 LNHDA and CDR2 SQIVND (reference sequence). CDR3 nucleotides: TGTGCCAGTACTCACAGGGGGCTGGACATTCAGTACTTC. Translated, it gives CASTHRGLDIQYF.

As regards this clone: One end of the junction fails to match germline, which may point to a read error. V is TRBV5-6 and J is TRBJ1-4; D ambiguous. CDR3 size: 12 residues. Germline V gives CDR1 SGHDT, CDR2 YYEEEE. The CDR3 here is CASSFRSEKLFF. CDR3 nucleotides: TGTGCCAGCAGCTTTCGGAGTGAAAAGCTGTTTTTT.

The genes are TRBV9 and TRBJ2-7, with 10 bases that match TRBD1. The CDR3 sequence is 16 residues long. Looked up from germline, CDR1 is SGDLS and CDR2 is YYNGEE. V was clipped by 3 bases and J by 0 bases; unmatched bases: 6. The CDR3 sequence is CASSGGTGDSSYEQYF. Written as DNA, the CDR3 is TGTGCCAGCAGCGGCGGGACAGGGGACTCCTCCTACGAGCAGTACTTC.

J is TRBJ2-7 and V is TRBV30; tentatively, D is TRBD1 (6 bases). The ends were cut back, 0 bases at V and 1 base at J, with 10 bases in the middle. This CDR3 has 14 residues. The germline V gene has CDR1 GTSNPN and CDR2 SVGIG (reference sequence). CDR3 sequence reads: CAWSVLGASYEQYF. CDR3 bases: TGTGCCTGGAGTGTACTGGGGGCGTCCTACGAGCAGTACTTC.

The chain carries TRBV27 and TRBJ1-2, with 7 nucleotides matching TRBD1. Unmatched junction bases numbered 7, after V lost 8 bases and J lost 7 bases. Per germline, CDR1 MNHEY and CDR2 SMNVEV (reference sequence). The CDR3 totals 12 residues. The CDR3 protein is CASRTGVGGYTF. The CDR3 coding sequence is TGTGCCAGCCGTACAGGGGTAGGTGGCTACACCTTC.

The chain employs TRBV5-4 and TRBJ2-5, with 7 bases matching TRBD2. The CDR3 runs to 14 residues. V shed 0 bases and J 4 bases; nucleotides not matched to a gene: 3. The germline V gene has CDR1 SGHNT and CDR2 YYREEE (reference sequence). The CDR3 DNA follows: TGTGCCAGCAGCTTGGGGGGGGGAGGAGAGACCCAGTACTTC. Translated: CASSLGGGGETQYF.

This clone was recorded once. J is TRBJ2-3 and V is TRBV5-5; tentatively, D is TRBD1 (5 bases). Germline CDR1 is SGHKS and CDR2 is YYEKEE (reference sequence). The length of the CDR3 is 16 residues. Deletions cut 1 base from V and 0 bases from J, with 12 bases between. The chain's CDR3 is CASSLTGTVSTDTQYF. The CDR3 nucleotides are TGTGCCAGCAGCTTGACAGGAACCGTAAGCACAGATACGCAGTATTTT.

The chain combines TRBV5-1 with TRBJ1-6; TRBD1 agrees at 7 bases. The CDR3 spans 16 residues. The V and J ends lost 3 bases and 5 bases, in that order; junction bases with no gene match: 8. From germline, CDR1 is SGHRS and CDR2 YFSETQ. The CDR3 protein is CASSSQGTANNSPLHF. CDR3 coding DNA: TGCGCCAGCAGCTCCCAAGGGACAGCTAATAATTCACCCCTCCACTTT. The whole variable domain, filled in from reference TRBV5-1 and TRBJ1-6, reads KAGVTQTPRYLIKTRGQQVTLSCSPISGHRSVSWYQQTPGQGLQFLFEYFSETQRNKGNFPGRFSGRQFSNSRSEMNVSTLELGDSALYLCASSSQGTANNSPLHFGNGTRLTVT.

The gene calls are TRBV4-3 and TRBJ1-2, with 12 bases lining up with TRBD1. Trimming removed 0 bases from V and 5 bases from J; junction bases left unmatched: 4. CDR1 is LGHNA, CDR2 YSLEER, per germline. CDR3 length: 16 amino acids. Here the CDR3 DNA reads TGCGCCAGCAGCCAAGATGGGACAGGGGGCGGGTATGGCTACACCTTC. Amino acid sequence: CASSQDGTGGGYGYTF.

The J gene is TRBJ1-5, the V gene TRBV27, with D possibly matching TRBD1 (6 bases). This CDR3 contains 15 residues. V lost 6 bases and J 0 bases, leaving 12 bases between the germline ends. CDR1 is MNHEY and CDR2 is SMNVEV in the germline V gene (reference sequence). The CDR3 loop reads CASSTQGLSNQPQHF. In DNA form, the CDR3 reads TGTGCCAGCAGCACTCAGGGGCTTAGCAATCAGCCCCAGCATTTT.

This sequence joins TRBV7-2 and TRBJ2-5; D might be TRBD2 (5 bases). Germline CDR1 and CDR2: SGHTA and FQGNSA. This CDR3 spans 15 amino acids. Trimming stripped 4 bases from V and 5 bases from J, with 17 bases between. CDR3 sequence reads: CASSSIGVLAETQYF. In DNA form, the CDR3 reads TGTGCCAGCAGCTCAATCGGGGTGCTGGCGGAGACCCAGTACTTC.

This sequence joins TRBV28 and TRBJ1-2, with 7 bases lining up with TRBD1. The J segment lost 3 bases and the V segment lost 6 bases, leaving 4 bases of the junction unmatched. CDR3 length equals 13 residues. CDR1 is MDHEN, CDR2 SYDVKM, per germline. The DNA of the CDR3 is TGTGCCAGCAGAAGACAGGGCTACTATGGCTACACCTTC. Protein: CASRRQGYYGYTF.

This chain uses TRBV24-1 with TRBJ2-1; D might be TRBD2 (6 bases). Trimming pared 0 bases from V and 8 bases from J, leaving 16 bases between. This CDR3 has 16 residues. Germline V gives CDR1 KGHDR, CDR2 SFDVKD. CDR3 region: CATSDLPTGAWHEQFF. The CDR3 nucleotides are TGTGCCACCAGTGATTTGCCTACGGGAGCGTGGCATGAGCAGTTCTTC.

V usage is TRBV27 and J usage is TRBJ1-6; maybe TRBD1 (5 bases). The ends were cut back, 7 bases at V and 12 bases at J, with 16 bases in the middle. The length of the CDR3 is 13 residues. Germline lookup yields CDR1 MNHEY and CDR2 SMNVEV (reference sequence). The DNA for the CDR3 is TGTGCCAGCACCCCCGGGGGAGGTGTACCCCTCCACTTT. Protein sequence: CASTPGGGVPLHF.

This chain connects TRBV11-2 to TRBJ1-1, with D uncertain. The CDR3 extends over 17 amino acids. CDR1 is SGHAT and CDR2 is FQNNGV in the germline V gene. Trimming left V 4 bases short and J 1 base short, with 19 bases between. The CDR3 loop reads CASSSTLGQASNTEAFF. DNA of the CDR3: TGTGCCAGCAGCTCGACATTGGGCCAGGCCTCGAACACTGAAGCTTTCTTT.

This clone was observed once. The V gene is TRBV29-1, the J gene TRBJ1-1; no definite D call. The V gene lost 6 bases and the J gene lost 5 bases, with 25 bases spanning the gap. CDR1 and CDR2 from the germline V gene are SQVTM and ANQGSEA. The CDR3 runs to 16 residues. The CDR3 coding sequence is TGCAGCGTCCCTACGTCCGGCTGGGCATCGCCAACTGAAGCTTTCTTT. Residues: CSVPTSGWASPTEAFF.

The chain uses TRBV5-1 and TRBJ1-1, with TRBD1 matching over 10 bases. Trimming removed 5 bases from V and 5 bases from J; junction bases left unmatched: 9. Germline CDR1 and CDR2: SGHRS and YFSETQ. There are 15 residues in the CDR3. CDR3 DNA sequence: TGCGCCAGCAGTCCCCGACAGGGGGCTTGGACTGAAGCTTTCTTT. It translates to CASSPRQGAWTEAFF.